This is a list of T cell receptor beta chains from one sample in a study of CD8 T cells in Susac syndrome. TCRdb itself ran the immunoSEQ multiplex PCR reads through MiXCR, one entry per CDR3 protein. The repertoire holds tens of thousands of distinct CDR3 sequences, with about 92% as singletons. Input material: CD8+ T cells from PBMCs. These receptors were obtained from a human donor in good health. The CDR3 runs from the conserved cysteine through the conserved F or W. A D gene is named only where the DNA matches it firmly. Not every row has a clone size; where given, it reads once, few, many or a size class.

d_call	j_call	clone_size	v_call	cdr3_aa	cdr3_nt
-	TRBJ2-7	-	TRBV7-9	CASSQPSSYEQYF	TGTGCCAGCAGCCAACCGAGCTCCTACGAGCAGTACTTC
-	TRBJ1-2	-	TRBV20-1	CSARDRREAYGYTF	TGCAGTGCTAGAGACCGCAGGGAGGCCTATGGCTACACCTTC
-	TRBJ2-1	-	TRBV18	CASSLTGPEQFF	TGTGCCAGCTCACTCACTGGACCCGAGCAGTTCTTC
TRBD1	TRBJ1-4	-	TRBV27	CASSFRDRDEKLFF	TGTGCCAGCAGTTTCCGAGACAGGGATGAAAAACTGTTTTTT
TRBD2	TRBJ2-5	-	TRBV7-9	CASSPLAGGLETQYF	TGTGCCAGCAGCCCCCTGGCGGGGGGGTTAGAGACCCAGTACTTC
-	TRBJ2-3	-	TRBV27	CASSLLGVNTQYF	TGTGCCAGCAGTTTGCTAGGGGTGAATACGCAGTATTTT
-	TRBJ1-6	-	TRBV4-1	CASEAAFGSPLHF	TGCGCCAGCGAAGCGGCCTTCGGGTCACCCCTCCACTTT
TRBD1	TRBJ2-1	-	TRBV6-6	CASSYEGQAYNEQFF	TGTGCCAGCAGTTACGAGGGACAGGCTTACAATGAGCAGTTCTTC
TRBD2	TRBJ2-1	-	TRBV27	CASNLLAGAYNEQFF	TGTGCCAGCAATTTACTAGCGGGGGCCTACAATGAGCAGTTCTTC
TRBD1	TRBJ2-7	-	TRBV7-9	CASSPLGTGIHEQYF	TGTGCCAGCAGCCCACTTGGGACAGGGATCCACGAGCAGTACTTC
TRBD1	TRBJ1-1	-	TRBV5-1	CASTTTGMNTEAFF	TGCGCCAGCACAACGACAGGGATGAACACTGAAGCTTTCTTT
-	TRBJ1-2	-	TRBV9	CASSAPGTINYGYTF	TGTGCCAGCAGCGCCCCGGGCACGATTAACTATGGCTACACCTTC
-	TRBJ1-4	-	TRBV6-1	CASSDRSGREELFF	TGTGCCAGCAGTGATAGGTCAGGAAGAGAAGAACTGTTTTTT
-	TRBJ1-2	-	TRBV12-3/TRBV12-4	CASSPPSLGFSYGYTF	TGTGCCAGCAGTCCGCCTTCACTTGGGTTCTCCTATGGCTACACCTTC
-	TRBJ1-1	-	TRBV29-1	CSGLKGNTEAFF	TGCAGCGGCTTAAAGGGTAACACTGAAGCTTTCTTT
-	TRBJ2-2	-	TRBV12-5	CASGWWAGELFF	TGTGCTAGTGGTTGGTGGGCCGGGGAGCTGTTTTTT
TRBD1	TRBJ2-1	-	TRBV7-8	CASSTHATGVFYNEQFF	TGTGCCAGCAGCACACATGCGACAGGGGTTTTCTACAATGAGCAGTTCTTC
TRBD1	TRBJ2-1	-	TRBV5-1	CASSPGPGTGNDEQFF	TGCGCCAGCAGCCCGGGCCCCGGGACAGGGAACGATGAGCAGTTCTTC
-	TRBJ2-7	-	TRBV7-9	CASSFRTGYEQYF	TGTGCCAGCAGCTTTCGGACTGGTTACGAGCAGTACTTC
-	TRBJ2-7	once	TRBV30	CAWSVGVTYEQYF	TGTGCCTGGAGTGTAGGGGTAACCTACGAGCAGTACTTC
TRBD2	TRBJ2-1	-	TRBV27	CASRSGRDEQFF	TGTGCCAGTAGGAGCGGGAGGGATGAGCAGTTCTTC
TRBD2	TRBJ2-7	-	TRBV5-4	CASSSRTSDYEQYF	TGTGCCAGCAGCTCTCGGACTAGCGACTACGAGCAGTACTTC
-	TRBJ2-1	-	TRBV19	CAAQTGESSYNEQFF	TGTGCCGCTCAAACGGGGGAGAGCTCCTACAATGAGCAGTTCTTC
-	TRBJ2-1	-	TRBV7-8	CASSLALGPLGEQFF	TGTGCCAGCAGCTTAGCCCTAGGTCCTTTGGGGGAGCAGTTCTTC
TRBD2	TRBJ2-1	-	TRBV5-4	CASSEGLADYNEQFF	TGTGCCAGCAGCGAGGGACTAGCGGACTACAATGAGCAGTTCTTC
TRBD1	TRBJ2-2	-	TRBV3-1	CASSQAGIRTGIGLNTGELFF	TGTGCCAGCAGCCAAGCCGGTATTCGGACAGGGATTGGTCTGAACACCGGGGAGCTGTTTTTT
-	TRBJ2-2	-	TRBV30	CAWDLGAGELFF	TGTGCCTGGGATCTAGGTGCCGGGGAGCTGTTTTTT
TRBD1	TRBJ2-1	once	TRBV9	CASSVGDRGNNEQFF	TGTGCCAGCAGCGTAGGGGACAGGGGTAACAATGAGCAGTTCTTC
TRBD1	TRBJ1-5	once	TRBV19	CASSLQGGSFNQPQHF	TGTGCCAGTAGCCTCCAGGGGGGATCTTTCAATCAGCCCCAGCATTTT